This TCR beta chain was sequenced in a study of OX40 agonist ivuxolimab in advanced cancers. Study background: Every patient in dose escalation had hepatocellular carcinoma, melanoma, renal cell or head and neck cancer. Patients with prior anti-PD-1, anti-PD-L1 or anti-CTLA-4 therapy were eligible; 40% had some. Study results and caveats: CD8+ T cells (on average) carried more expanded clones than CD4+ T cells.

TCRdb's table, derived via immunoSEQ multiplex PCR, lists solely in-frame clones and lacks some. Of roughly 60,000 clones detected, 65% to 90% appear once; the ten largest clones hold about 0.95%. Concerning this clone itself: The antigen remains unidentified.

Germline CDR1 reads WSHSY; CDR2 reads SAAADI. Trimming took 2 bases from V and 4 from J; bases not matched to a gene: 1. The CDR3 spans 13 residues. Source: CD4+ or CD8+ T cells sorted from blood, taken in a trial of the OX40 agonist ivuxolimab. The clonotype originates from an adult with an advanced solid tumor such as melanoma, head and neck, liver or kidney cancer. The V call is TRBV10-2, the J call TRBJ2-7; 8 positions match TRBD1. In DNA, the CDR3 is TGCGCCAGCAGTGAGCAGGGGGCTTACGAGCAGTACTTC. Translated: CASSEQGAYEQYF.